This T cell receptor (beta chain) was identified during a study of CD8 T cells in ankylosing spondylitis. Broader study findings: In ankylosing spondylitis blood, a motif of seven to nine highly homologous TCR beta variants appeared characteristic.

This clonotype has more than one count but fewer than ten. As yet, its antigen is unknown. Relative to the germline gene, one junction end is altered; a read error may explain this. CDR1 LGHDT and CDR2 YNNKEL come from the germline V gene (reference sequence). This CDR3 region has 15 residues. MiXCR was run by TCRdb on the 5' RACE reads, yielding one entry per CDR3 protein. The table records about 510,000 distinct CDR3 sequences, less than 6% of them present only once. This rearrangement joins TRBV3-1 to TRBJ2-7, with D tentatively TRBD2 (6 bases). The sequence derives from a male donor with ankylosing spondylitis. Source material: blood, either unsorted or a sorted T cell fraction (not recorded which). The CDR3 loop reads CASSQGVAGIYEQYF. In nucleotides, the CDR3 is TGTGCCAGCAGTCAAGGGGTGGCGGGAATCTACGAGCAGTACTTC.